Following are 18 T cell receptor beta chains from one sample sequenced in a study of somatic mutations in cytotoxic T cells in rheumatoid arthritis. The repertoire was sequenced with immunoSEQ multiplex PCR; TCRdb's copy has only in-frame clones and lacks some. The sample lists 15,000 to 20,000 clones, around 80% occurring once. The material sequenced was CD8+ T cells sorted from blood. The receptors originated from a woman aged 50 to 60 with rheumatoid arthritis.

CDR3: CASSKEGPSYGYTF. CDR3 coding DNA: TGTGCCAGCAGCAAGGAGGGGCCCAGCTATGGCTACACCTTC. The V call is TRBV6-6, the J call TRBJ1-2; possibly TRBD1 for D (5 bases). V was trimmed by 6 bases and J by 4 bases, leaving 15 bases between them. Germline V gene lookup returns CDR1 MNHNY and CDR2 SVGAGI (reference sequence). There are 14 residues in the CDR3.

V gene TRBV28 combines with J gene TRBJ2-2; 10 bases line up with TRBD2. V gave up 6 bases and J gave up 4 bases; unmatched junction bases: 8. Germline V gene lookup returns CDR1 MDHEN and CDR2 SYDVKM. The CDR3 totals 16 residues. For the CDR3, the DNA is TGTGCCAGCAGCCCGCCCGAGCGGGAGGGCACCGGGGAGCTGTTTTTT. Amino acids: CASSPPEREGTGELFF. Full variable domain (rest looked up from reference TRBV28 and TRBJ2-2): DVKVTQSSRYLVKRTGEKVFLECVQDMDHENMFWYRQDPGLGLRLIYFSYDVKMKEKGDIPEGYSVSREKKERFSLILESASTNQTSMYLCASSPPEREGTGELFFGEGSRLTVL.

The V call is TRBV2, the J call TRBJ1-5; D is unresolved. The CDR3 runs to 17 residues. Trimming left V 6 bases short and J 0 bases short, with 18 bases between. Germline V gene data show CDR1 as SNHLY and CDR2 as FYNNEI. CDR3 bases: TGTGCCAGCAGGGTGGGGAGGGCCGGGTATAGCAATCAGCCCCAGCATTTT. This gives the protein CASRVGRAGYSNQPQHF.

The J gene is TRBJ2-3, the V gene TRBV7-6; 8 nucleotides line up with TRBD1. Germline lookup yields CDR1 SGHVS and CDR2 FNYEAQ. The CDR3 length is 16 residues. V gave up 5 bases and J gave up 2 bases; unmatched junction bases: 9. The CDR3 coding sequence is TGTGCCAGCAGCGAAGGACAGGGACCGACCACAGATACGCAGTATTTT. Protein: CASSEGQGPTTDTQYF.

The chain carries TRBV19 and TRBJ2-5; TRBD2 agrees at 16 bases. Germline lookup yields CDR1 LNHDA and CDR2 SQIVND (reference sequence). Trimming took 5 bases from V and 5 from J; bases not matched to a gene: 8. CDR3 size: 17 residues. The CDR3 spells CASSWGLAGGPGETQYF. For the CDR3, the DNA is TGTGCCAGTAGTTGGGGACTAGCGGGAGGGCCGGGGGAGACCCAGTACTTC.

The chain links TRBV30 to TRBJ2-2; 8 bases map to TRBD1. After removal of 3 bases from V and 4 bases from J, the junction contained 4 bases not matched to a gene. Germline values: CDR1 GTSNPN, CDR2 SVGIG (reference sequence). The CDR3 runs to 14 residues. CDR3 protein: CAWSAGTGTGELFF. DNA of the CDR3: TGTGCCTGGAGCGCAGGGACAGGCACCGGGGAGCTGTTTTTT.

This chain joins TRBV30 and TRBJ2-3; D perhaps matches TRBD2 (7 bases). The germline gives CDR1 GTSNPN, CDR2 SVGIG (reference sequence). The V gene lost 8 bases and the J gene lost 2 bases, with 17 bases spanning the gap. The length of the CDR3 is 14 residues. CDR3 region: CASRGGGLTDTQYF. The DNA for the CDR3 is TGTGCCAGTCGCGGGGGCGGCCTCACAGATACGCAGTATTTT.

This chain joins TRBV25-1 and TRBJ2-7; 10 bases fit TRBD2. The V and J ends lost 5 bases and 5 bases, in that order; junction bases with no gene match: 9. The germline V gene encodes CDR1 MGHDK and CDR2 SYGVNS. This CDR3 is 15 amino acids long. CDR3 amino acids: CASSLASGSGDEQYF. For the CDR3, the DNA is TGTGCCAGCAGTCTGGCTAGCGGGAGTGGAGACGAGCAGTACTTC.

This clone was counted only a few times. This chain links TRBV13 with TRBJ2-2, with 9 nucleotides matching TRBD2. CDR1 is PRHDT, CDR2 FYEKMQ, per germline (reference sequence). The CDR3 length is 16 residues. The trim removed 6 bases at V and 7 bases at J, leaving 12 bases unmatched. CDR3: CASRDRVAGEGGELFF. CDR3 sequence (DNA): TGTGCCAGCAGGGACCGGGTAGCGGGGGAGGGCGGGGAGCTGTTTTTT.

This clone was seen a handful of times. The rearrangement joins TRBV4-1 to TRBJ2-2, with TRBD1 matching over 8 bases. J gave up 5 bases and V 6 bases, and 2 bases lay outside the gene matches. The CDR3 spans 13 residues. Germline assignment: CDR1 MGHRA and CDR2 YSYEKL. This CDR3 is CASRDRETGELFF. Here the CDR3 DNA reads TGCGCCAGCAGGGACAGGGAGACCGGGGAGCTGTTTTTT.

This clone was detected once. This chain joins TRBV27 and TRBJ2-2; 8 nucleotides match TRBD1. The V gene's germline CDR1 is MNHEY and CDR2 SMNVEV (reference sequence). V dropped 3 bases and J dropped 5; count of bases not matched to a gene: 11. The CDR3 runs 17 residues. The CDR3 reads CASSFLPQGARTGELFF. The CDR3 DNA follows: TGTGCCAGCAGTTTTCTCCCTCAGGGGGCGCGGACCGGGGAGCTGTTTTTT.

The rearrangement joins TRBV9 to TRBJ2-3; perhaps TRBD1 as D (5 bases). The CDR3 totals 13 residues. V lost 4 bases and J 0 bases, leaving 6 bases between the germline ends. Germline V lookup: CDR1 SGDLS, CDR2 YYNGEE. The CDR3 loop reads CASSRQSTDTQYF. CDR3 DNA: TGTGCCAGCAGCCGACAGAGCACAGATACGCAGTATTTT.

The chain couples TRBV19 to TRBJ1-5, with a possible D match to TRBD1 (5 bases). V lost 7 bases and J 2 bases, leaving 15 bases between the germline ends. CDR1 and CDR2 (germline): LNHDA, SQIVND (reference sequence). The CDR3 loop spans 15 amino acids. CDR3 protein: CASTLGLGGNQPQHF. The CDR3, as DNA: TGTGCCAGTACTCTGGGGCTAGGGGGCAATCAGCCCCAGCATTTT.

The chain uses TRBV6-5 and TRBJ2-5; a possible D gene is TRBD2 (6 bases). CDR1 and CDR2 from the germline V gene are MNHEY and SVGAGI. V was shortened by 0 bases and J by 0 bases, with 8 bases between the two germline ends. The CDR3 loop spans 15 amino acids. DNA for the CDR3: TGTGCCAGCAGTTACTCAGGAGGGAACCAAGAGACCCAGTACTTC. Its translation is CASSYSGGNQETQYF.

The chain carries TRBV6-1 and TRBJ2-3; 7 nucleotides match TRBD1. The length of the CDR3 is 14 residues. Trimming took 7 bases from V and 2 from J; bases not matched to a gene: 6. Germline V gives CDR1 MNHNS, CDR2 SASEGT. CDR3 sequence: CASTLTGPTDTQYF. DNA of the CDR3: TGTGCCAGCACCCTGACAGGGCCCACAGATACGCAGTATTTT.

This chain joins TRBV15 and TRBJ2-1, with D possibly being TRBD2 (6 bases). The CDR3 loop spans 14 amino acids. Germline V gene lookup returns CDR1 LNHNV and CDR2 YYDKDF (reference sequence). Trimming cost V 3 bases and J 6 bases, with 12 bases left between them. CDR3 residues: CATSRGTLSNEQFF. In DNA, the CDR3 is TGTGCCACCAGCAGGGGGACTTTGTCCAATGAGCAGTTCTTC.

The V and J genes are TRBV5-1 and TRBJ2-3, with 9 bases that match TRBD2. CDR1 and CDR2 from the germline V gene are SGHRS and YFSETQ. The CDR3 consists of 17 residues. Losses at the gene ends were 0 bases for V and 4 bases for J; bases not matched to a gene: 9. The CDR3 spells CASSLDERGVAPDTQYF. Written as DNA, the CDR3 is TGCGCCAGCAGCTTGGATGAGCGGGGGGTTGCGCCAGATACGCAGTATTTT.

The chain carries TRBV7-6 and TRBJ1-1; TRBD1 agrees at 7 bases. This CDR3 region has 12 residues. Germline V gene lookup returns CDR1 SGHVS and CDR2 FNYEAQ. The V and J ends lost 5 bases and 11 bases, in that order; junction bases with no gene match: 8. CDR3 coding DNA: TGTGCCAGCAGCCCCCGGACAGGAGTGGCTTTCTTT. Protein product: CASSPRTGVAFF.